The TCR beta chain described here comes from a study of identical twins. Points on this clonotype: Its antigen remains unidentified.

Unmatched junction bases numbered 6, after V lost 5 bases and J lost 3 bases. Germline V CDR1 and CDR2: MNHEY, SMNVEV (reference sequence). The CDR3 consists of 14 residues. Study-level points and caveats: Whereas memory repertoires showed no such difference, abundant cord blood beta clonotypes carried fewer insertions. In drawing conclusions, the study used cross-sectional statistical analysis and did not follow the same donors. For out-of-frame beta sequences, excess twin sharing was weaker.

A universal primer site was added by template switching, and unique molecular identifiers were carried by the cDNA. TCRdb re-derived calls from the 5' RACE reads in MiXCR, one entry per CDR3 protein. The data show roughly 1.6 million distinct CDR3 sequences, with 32% seen just once and about 0.25% held by the top ten. The sequence derives from a newborn girl in good health. Sequenced sample: cord blood. The chain has TRBV27 and TRBJ2-7, with 8 bases aligning to TRBD1. In DNA, the CDR3 is TGTGCCAGCAGTGCCCGGACAGGGAACTACGAGCAGTACTTC. This codes for CASSARTGNYEQYF.